This T cell receptor beta chain was profiled in a study of T cell responses to AZD1222 COVID-19 vaccine. Study-level findings and limits: Baseline seropositivity occurred in only a handful of AZD1222 recipients. Distributed over spike, vaccine-associated CD4 TCRs predominated at 160-218 and 743-854. It was only after the peak T cell response that any repertoires were sampled. White British people made up most donors, females outnumbered males, and clonal diversity was possibly underestimated.

A note on this clone: Antigen specificity is unknown.

The CDR3 length is 11 residues. V lost 6 bases, J lost 3 bases, and 5 bases lay in between. The germline gives CDR1 MNHEY, CDR2 SMNVEV (reference sequence). The protocol was immunoSEQ multiplex PCR, while the TCRdb copy is restricted to in-frame clones and leaves out a portion. The sample has about 160,000 clones, less than 95% seen once; the top ten hold about 1.3%. This receptor was taken from an adult in good health. Material: peripheral blood, obtained on day 0 of AZD1222 vaccination. The chain links TRBV27 to TRBJ1-1; the D is unclear. CDR3 loop: CASRSDTEAFF. The CDR3 bases are TGTGCCAGCAGATCGGACACTGAAGCTTTCTTT.